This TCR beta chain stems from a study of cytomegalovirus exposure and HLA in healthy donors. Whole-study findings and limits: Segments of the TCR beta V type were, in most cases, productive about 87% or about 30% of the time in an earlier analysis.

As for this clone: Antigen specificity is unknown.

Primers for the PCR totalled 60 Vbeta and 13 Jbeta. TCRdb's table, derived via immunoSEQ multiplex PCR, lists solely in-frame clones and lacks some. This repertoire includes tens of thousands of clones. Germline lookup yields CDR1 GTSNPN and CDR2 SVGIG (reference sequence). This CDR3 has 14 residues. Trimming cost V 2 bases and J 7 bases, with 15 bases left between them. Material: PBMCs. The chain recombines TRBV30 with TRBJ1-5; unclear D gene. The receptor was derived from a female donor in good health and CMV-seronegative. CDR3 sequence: CAWSLGPTGQPQHF. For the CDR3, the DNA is TGTGCCTGGAGTCTCGGGCCAACGGGGCAGCCCCAGCATTTT.